A single sample gave rise to the 32 T cell receptor beta chains below, sequenced in a study of T-cell reconstitution after alpha-beta-depleted transplantation in children. During its preparation, the TCRbeta library received unique molecular identifiers. TCRdb re-called the PCR reads through MiXCR, storing one row per CDR3 protein. The table has hundreds of thousands of distinct CDR3 sequences, about an eighth seen once. Specimen: PBMCs, collected before TCRalphabeta/CD19-depleted stem cell transplant. The receptors here all came from a girl aged 2-10 years with congenital amegakaryocytic thrombocytopenia, due to receive a stem cell transplant.

This clonotype was detected many times. The V call is TRBV12-3 or TRBV12-4, the J call TRBJ2-7; no reliable D call. The CDR3 loop spans 13 amino acids. Trimming shortened V by 3 bases and J by 1 base, and 7 bases separated the two germline ends. As DNA, the CDR3 is TGTGCCAGCAGTTTGGCACTGTCCTACGAGCAGTACTTC. Encoded protein: CASSLALSYEQYF.

This clonotype has ten or more counts. J is TRBJ1-2 and V is TRBV5-1, with a possible D match to TRBD1 (5 bases). The V end was cut by 4 bases, the J end by 4 bases, with 11 bases between. Looked up from germline, CDR1 is SGHRS and CDR2 is YFSETQ. The CDR3 length is 13 residues. The CDR3 protein is CASSHDSTYGYTF. The CDR3, as DNA: TGCGCCAGCAGCCATGACAGTACCTATGGCTACACCTTC.

V usage is TRBV15 and J usage is TRBJ2-3; TRBD2 is a possible D gene (5 bases). V gave up 3 bases and J gave up 1 base, with 20 bases separating them. Germline-derived CDR1 and CDR2 are LNHNV and YYDKDF (reference sequence). CDR3 size: 18 residues. The CDR3 sequence: CATSRDSVRGPRTDTQYF. The DNA of the CDR3 is TGTGCCACCAGCAGGGATAGCGTGAGAGGGCCTCGCACAGATACGCAGTATTTT.

This clonotype has just a few counts. J is TRBJ2-7 and V is TRBV20-1, with TRBD1 matching over 7 bases. Trimming removed 5 bases from V and 0 bases from J; junction bases left unmatched: 4. CDR1 is DFQATT and CDR2 is SNEGSKA in the germline V gene (reference sequence). The CDR3 totals 13 residues. CDR3 region: CSALDRISYEQYF. The CDR3 nucleotides read TGCAGTGCTTTGGACAGGATCTCCTACGAGCAGTACTTC.

The sample holds many counts of this clonotype. This chain joins TRBV20-1 and TRBJ2-3, with 10 bases lining up with TRBD2. V shed 0 bases, J shed 0 bases, and the junction held 3 bases outside the gene matches. CDR1 DFQATT and CDR2 SNEGSKA come from the germline V gene (reference sequence). The CDR3 extends over 16 amino acids. The CDR3 bases are TGCAGTGCTAGAGATGGTAGCGGGAGGAGCACAGATACGCAGTATTTT. It yields the protein CSARDGSGRSTDTQYF.

In this sample, this clonotype turned up many times. The chain links TRBV29-1 to TRBJ2-2, with 7 bases fitting TRBD1. Germline lookup yields CDR1 SQVTM and CDR2 ANQGSEA. Trimming cost V 6 bases and J 1 base; bases outside gene matches: 5. The CDR3 has 14 amino acids. This chain's CDR3 is CSVLWTGNTGELFF. As DNA, the CDR3 is TGCAGCGTCCTATGGACAGGGAACACCGGGGAGCTGTTTTTT.

This clonotype has just a few counts. The rearrangement joins TRBV5-1 to TRBJ2-1; 9 nucleotides line up with TRBD2. The CDR3 has 16 residues. V dropped 4 bases and J dropped 4; count of bases not matched to a gene: 9. Germline assignment: CDR1 SGHRS and CDR2 YFSETQ. CDR3 loop: CASSMTSGASYNEQFF. As DNA, the CDR3 is TGCGCCAGCAGCATGACTAGCGGAGCGTCTTACAATGAGCAGTTCTTC. The full variable domain, rest sourced from reference TRBV5-1 and TRBJ2-1, is KAGVTQTPRYLIKTRGQQVTLSCSPISGHRSVSWYQQTPGQGLQFLFEYFSETQRNKGNFPGRFSGRQFSNSRSEMNVSTLELGDSALYLCASSMTSGASYNEQFFGPGTRLTVL.

This clonotype was seen many times. The gene calls are TRBV20-1 and TRBJ2-1; 12 bases line up with TRBD2. CDR3 length equals 15 residues. Trimming cost V 0 bases and J 9 bases; bases outside gene matches: 6. Looked up from germline, CDR1 is DFQATT and CDR2 is SNEGSKA (reference sequence). The CDR3 loop is CSARDGLAGSGEQFF. The CDR3 coding sequence is TGCAGTGCTAGAGATGGACTAGCGGGATCTGGTGAGCAGTTCTTC.

This clonotype was seen a few times. This rearrangement joins TRBV27 to TRBJ2-3, with TRBD1 identical over 8 bases. Germline V CDR1 and CDR2: MNHEY, SMNVEV (reference sequence). This CDR3 contains 16 residues. J was trimmed by 5 bases and V by 5 bases; bases with no gene match: 12. The CDR3 bases are TGTGCCAGCAGTATAATCCTCAGGGGGCAAGTAGATACGCAGTATTTT. The encoded protein is CASSIILRGQVDTQYF.

CDR3 residues: CASRPGLLNEQYF. The CDR3 coding sequence is TGTGCCAGCAGGCCGGGACTACTCAACGAGCAGTACTTC. J is TRBJ2-7 and V is TRBV6-2 or TRBV6-3; the match to TRBD2 covers 7 bases. This CDR3 contains 13 residues. Germline CDR1 MNHEY, CDR2 SVGEGT. V was clipped by 6 bases and J by 5 bases; unmatched bases: 7.

This clonotype was counted ten times or more. The chain joins TRBV12-3 or TRBV12-4 to TRBJ2-1; 9 positions agree with TRBD1. V lost 6 bases to trimming and J lost 6 bases; unmatched junction nucleotides: 3. The CDR3 loop spans 13 amino acids. CDR3: CASRLTGGNEQFF. Written as DNA, the CDR3 is TGTGCCAGCAGGTTGACAGGGGGCAATGAGCAGTTCTTC.

This clonotype was detected ten times or more. This sequence joins TRBV12-3 or TRBV12-4 and TRBJ2-7; 8 bases match TRBD2. V lost 0 bases, J lost 2 bases, and 3 bases stayed unmatched. This CDR3 comprises 15 residues. The CDR3 here is CASSLAGGRPYEQYF. The CDR3 DNA sequence: TGTGCCAGCAGTTTAGCGGGCGGGAGGCCCTACGAGCAGTACTTC.

The J gene is TRBJ2-7, the V gene TRBV5-6; the D gene is possibly TRBD2 (6 bases). The V gene lost 4 bases and the J gene lost 2 bases, with 13 bases spanning the gap. This CDR3 region has 14 residues. CDR1 is SGHDT, CDR2 YYEEEE, per germline. CDR3 region: CASSPSKRAYEQYF. CDR3 sequence (DNA): TGTGCCAGCAGCCCATCTAAGCGGGCCTACGAGCAGTACTTC.

This clonotype was seen a few times. V gene TRBV7-2 combines with J gene TRBJ1-2; D is possibly TRBD1 (5 bases). Germline loops: CDR1 SGHTA, CDR2 FQGNSA. This CDR3 region has 14 residues. Trimming took 5 bases from V and 5 from J, leaving 15 bases between them. CDR3 loop: CASSPKPGGYGYTF. The CDR3 DNA sequence: TGTGCCAGCAGCCCGAAACCCGGGGGGTATGGCTACACCTTC.

This clonotype was detected a few times. This chain joins TRBV28 and TRBJ2-2, with 9 bases fitting TRBD1. V shed 3 bases, J shed 4 bases, and the junction held 15 bases outside the gene matches. This CDR3 is built from 19 residues. From germline, CDR1 is MDHEN and CDR2 SYDVKM. The CDR3 region has the DNA TGTGCCAGCAGTTTTCCGGGACAGGGATTATACAAGGGCACCGGGGAGCTGTTTTTT. This gives the protein CASSFPGQGLYKGTGELFF.

This clonotype came up a few times. The chain employs TRBV7-9 and TRBJ2-2; 7 bases are shared with TRBD1. CDR3 length equals 15 residues. V dropped 5 bases and J dropped 1; count of bases not matched to a gene: 4. The germline V gene encodes CDR1 SEHNR and CDR2 FQNEAQ (reference sequence). CDR3 DNA sequence: TGTGCCAGCAGCACTACAGGGGTGAACACCGGGGAGCTGTTTTTT. Its translation is CASSTTGVNTGELFF.

This clonotype was observed at least ten times. V and J are TRBV20-1 and TRBJ2-1, with D uncertain. The CDR3 totals 10 residues. Trimming shortened V by 3 bases and J by 9 bases, and 6 bases separated the two germline ends. The germline CDR1 and CDR2 sequences are DFQATT and SNEGSKA (reference sequence). CDR3 DNA: TGCAGTGCTAGCAAGGTTGAGCAGTTCTTC. This gives the protein CSASKVEQFF.

The chain employs TRBV7-6 and TRBJ2-2; TRBD2 is a possible D gene (6 bases). V lost 5 bases and J 1 base, leaving 14 bases between the germline ends. The germline V gene encodes CDR1 SGHVS and CDR2 FNYEAQ. The CDR3 has 16 residues. Here the CDR3 reads CASSGRRGQNTGELFF. The CDR3 nucleotides read TGTGCCAGCAGCGGGCGGCGGGGTCAGAACACCGGGGAGCTGTTTTTT.

This clonotype was seen repeatedly, ten times or more. The chain couples TRBV7-9 to TRBJ2-3; 7 nucleotides align to TRBD2. The CDR3 sequence is 15 residues long. Losses at the gene ends were 2 bases for V and 3 bases for J; bases not matched to a gene: 5. CDR1 and CDR2 from the germline V gene are SEHNR and FQNEAQ (reference sequence). The CDR3 here is CASSLRGGQTDTQYF. As DNA, the CDR3 is TGTGCCAGCAGCTTACGGGGAGGGCAGACAGATACGCAGTATTTT. Combining the CDR3 with reference TRBV7-9 and TRBJ2-3 gives the whole variable domain DTGVSQNPRHKITKRGQNVTFRCDPISEHNRLYWYRQTLGQGPEFLTYFQNEAQLEKSRLLSDRFSAERPKGSFSTLEIQRTEQGDSAMYLCASSLRGGQTDTQYFGPGTRLTVL.

The chain joins TRBV20-1 to TRBJ2-5; D is unresolved. Germline-derived CDR1 and CDR2 are DFQATT and SNEGSKA (reference sequence). The ends were cut back, 2 bases at V and 2 bases at J, with 9 bases in the middle. The CDR3 is 13 residues long. CDR3 region: CSARRDPQETQYF. The CDR3 nucleotides read TGCAGTGCTAGAAGGGATCCGCAAGAGACCCAGTACTTC.

This clonotype was counted at least ten times. The chain uses TRBV20-1 and TRBJ1-2; D call uncertain. Germline assignment: CDR1 DFQATT and CDR2 SNEGSKA (reference sequence). The CDR3 covers 13 residues. V dropped 0 bases and J dropped 8 bases, with 13 bases sitting between them. DNA for the CDR3: TGCAGTGCTAGAGAGGTACCCCGGCAAGGCTACACCTTC. Protein: CSAREVPRQGYTF.

With respect to this clonotype: Since a much larger clone is just one base distant, this may be a read error. The chain's CDR3 is CASSYQRDAYNEQFF. CDR3 DNA sequence: TGCGCCAGCAGCTACCAGCGGGACGCCTACAATGAGCAGTTCTTC. This chain uses TRBV5-1 with TRBJ2-1; 7 nucleotides line up with TRBD2. The CDR3 has 15 amino acids. In germline, CDR1 is SGHRS, CDR2 YFSETQ. Germline trimming cut 3 bases from V and 2 bases from J; bases unmatched to any gene: 5. The full variable domain, completed using reference TRBV5-1 and TRBJ2-1, is KAGVTQTPRYLIKTRGQQVTLSCSPISGHRSVSWYQQTPGQGLQFLFEYFSETQRNKGNFPGRFSGRQFSNSRSEMNVSTLELGDSALYLCASSYQRDAYNEQFFGPGTRLTVL.

This clonotype has ten or more counts. This rearrangement joins TRBV20-1 to TRBJ2-3; TRBD2 aligns across 10 bases. The CDR3 is 15 amino acids. Germline CDR1 and CDR2: DFQATT and SNEGSKA (reference sequence). V lost 5 bases, J lost 1 base, and 6 bases stayed unmatched. The CDR3 coding sequence is TGCAGTGCTGACCTAGCGGGAGCAGGCACAGATACGCAGTATTTT. It is translated as CSADLAGAGTDTQYF.

This clonotype was seen repeatedly, ten times or more. This rearrangement joins TRBV7-2 to TRBJ2-7; possible D gene TRBD2, 5 bases. Germline V gene sequence: CDR1 SGHTA, CDR2 FQGNSA. The CDR3 is made up of 14 amino acids. V was clipped by 0 bases and J by 3 bases, with 9 bases between them. CDR3 protein: CASSLAVSDYEQYF. DNA for the CDR3: TGTGCCAGCAGCTTAGCAGTTAGCGACTACGAGCAGTACTTC.

This rearrangement joins TRBV28 to TRBJ2-3; TRBD2 aligns across 7 bases. With 9 bases clipped from V and 3 bases from J, the junction kept 15 bases outside the gene matches. This CDR3 has 16 residues. Per germline, CDR1 MDHEN and CDR2 SYDVKM. CDR3 sequence (DNA): TGTGCCAGTAAGGGAGGGTCATCGTCAGGGACAGATACGCAGTATTTT. Translated: CASKGGSSSGTDTQYF.

This clonotype has a count of ten or more. J is TRBJ2-5 and V is TRBV20-1, with 7 positions matching TRBD2. The CDR3 totals 13 residues. CDR1 and CDR2 from the germline V gene are DFQATT and SNEGSKA (reference sequence). Losses at the gene ends were 6 bases for V and 1 base for J; bases not matched to a gene: 5. CDR3 region: CSARLAAQETQYF. The CDR3 DNA is TGCAGTGCCCGACTAGCAGCCCAAGAGACCCAGTACTTC.

This chain links TRBV27 with TRBJ2-1; TRBD2 matches at 16 bases. The trim removed 2 bases at V and 7 bases at J, leaving 2 bases unmatched. This CDR3 comprises 16 residues. The germline CDR1 and CDR2 sequences are MNHEY and SMNVEV (reference sequence). For the CDR3, the DNA is TGTGCCAGCAGTTTAGGGACTAGCGGGGGGGGGAATGAGCAGTTCTTC. Its protein product is CASSLGTSGGGNEQFF.

V usage is TRBV20-1 and J usage is TRBJ2-7, with 10 nucleotides matching TRBD2. V gave up 4 bases and J gave up 3 bases; unmatched junction bases: 6. Germline V gene lookup returns CDR1 DFQATT and CDR2 SNEGSKA (reference sequence). The CDR3 runs to 14 residues. The CDR3 reads CSAKGTSAVYEQYF. CDR3 DNA sequence: TGCAGTGCTAAAGGGACTAGCGCCGTCTACGAGCAGTACTTC.

This clonotype turned up a few times. The rearrangement links TRBV7-2 to TRBJ2-7; 8 nucleotides line up with TRBD2. The CDR3 spans 14 residues. The germline V gene encodes CDR1 SGHTA and CDR2 FQGNSA. Germline trimming cut 5 bases from V and 2 bases from J; bases unmatched to any gene: 5. The CDR3 bases are TGTGCCAGCAGCATTAGCGGGGCGACCTACGAGCAGTACTTC. Translated: CASSISGATYEQYF.

This clonotype was found many times. The V gene is TRBV12-3 or TRBV12-4, the J gene TRBJ1-4; weak D call: TRBD1 (5 bases). V lost 6 bases and J lost 7, with 21 bases in between. The CDR3 contains 16 residues. DNA for the CDR3: TGTGCCAGCAGACCGGGGGGAGACAGCCTACTTGAAAAACTGTTTTTT. This translates into CASRPGGDSLLEKLFF.

This clonotype was seen a few times. The chain combines TRBV12-3 or TRBV12-4 with TRBJ2-3; TRBD1 aligns across 11 bases. Trimming removed 3 bases from V and 0 bases from J; junction bases left unmatched: 11. The CDR3 totals 19 residues. CDR3 bases: TGTGCCAGCAGTTTTTTCCCGGGACAGGGGGGCCCAAGCACAGATACGCAGTATTTT. It translates to CASSFFPGQGGPSTDTQYF.

This clonotype was counted between two and nine times. The V and J genes are TRBV14 and TRBJ1-2, with D perhaps TRBD1 (5 bases). Looked up from germline, CDR1 is SGHDN and CDR2 is FVKESK. The CDR3 covers 13 residues. Deletions cut 2 bases from V and 8 bases from J, with 12 bases between. The CDR3 DNA follows: TGTGCCAGCAGCCAACAGACAGAGCGCGGCTACACCTTC. Translating it yields CASSQQTERGYTF.